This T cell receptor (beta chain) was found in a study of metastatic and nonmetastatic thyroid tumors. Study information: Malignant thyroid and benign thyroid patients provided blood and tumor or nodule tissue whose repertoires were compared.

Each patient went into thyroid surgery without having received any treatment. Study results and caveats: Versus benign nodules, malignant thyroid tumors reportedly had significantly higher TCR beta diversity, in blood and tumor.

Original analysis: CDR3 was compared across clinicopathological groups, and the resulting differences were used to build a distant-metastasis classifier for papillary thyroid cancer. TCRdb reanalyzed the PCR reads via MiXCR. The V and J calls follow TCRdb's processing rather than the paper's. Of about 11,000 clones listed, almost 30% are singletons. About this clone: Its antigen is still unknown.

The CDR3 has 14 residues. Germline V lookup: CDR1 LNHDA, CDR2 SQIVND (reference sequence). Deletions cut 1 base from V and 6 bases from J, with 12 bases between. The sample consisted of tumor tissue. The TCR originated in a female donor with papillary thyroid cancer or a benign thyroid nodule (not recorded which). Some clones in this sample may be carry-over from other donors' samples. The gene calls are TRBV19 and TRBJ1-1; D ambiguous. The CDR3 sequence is CASSIVRVSAEAFF. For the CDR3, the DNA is TGTGCCAGTAGTATAGTTCGGGTGAGCGCTGAAGCTTTCTTT.